Listed here are 23 T cell receptor beta chains from one sample, sequenced in a study of OX40 agonist ivuxolimab in advanced cancers. The table came from immunoSEQ multiplex PCR; TCRdb's copy has only in-frame clones and leaves some out. The sample carries just over 60,000 clones, approximately 86% recorded once. The sample in question was CD4+ or CD8+ T cells sorted from blood, obtained in a trial of the OX40 agonist ivuxolimab. The receptors derive from an adult with an advanced solid tumor such as melanoma, head and neck, liver or kidney cancer.

This rearrangement joins TRBV5-1 to TRBJ2-3, with 7 positions matching TRBD2. Germline CDR1 is SGHRS and CDR2 is YFSETQ. Trimming removed 5 bases from V and 5 bases from J; junction bases left unmatched: 11. This CDR3 spans 15 amino acids. CDR3 nucleotides: TGCGCCAGCAGGGGAGGCGGGAGAGGCGTAGATACGCAGTATTTT. Translated: CASRGGGRGVDTQYF.

The chain combines TRBV18 with TRBJ2-5; 11 bases fit TRBD2. The J call may be wrong; the DNA end is better matched by TRBJ2-7. This CDR3 has 15 amino acids. Germline V gene data show CDR1 as KGHSH and CDR2 as LQKENI. CDR3 DNA sequence: TGTGCCAGCTCACCGACTAGCGGGACCCCCTACGAGCAGTACTTC. Its translation is CASSPTSGTPYEQYF.

This clone was picked up one time. V gene TRBV4-2 combines with J gene TRBJ2-1; 12 nucleotides match TRBD2. J was trimmed by 7 bases and V by 0 bases; bases with no gene match: 10. Germline V CDR1 and CDR2: LGHNA, YNFKEQ. The CDR3 sequence is 18 residues long. The CDR3 DNA reads as TGTGCCAGCAGCCAAGAGGGACGACTAGCGGGAGAGGAAAATGAGCAGTTCTTC. As protein: CASSQEGRLAGEENEQFF.

The V call is TRBV10-3, the J call TRBJ2-1; a weak D match, TRBD1 (6 bases). Trimming left V 0 bases short and J 3 bases short, with 6 bases between. Germline CDR1 ENHRY, CDR2 SYGVKD. The CDR3 loop spans 14 amino acids. The CDR3 DNA follows: TGTGCCATCAGTGAGTCGGGACACTACAATGAGCAGTTCTTC. It translates to CAISESGHYNEQFF.

Within the sample, this clone is medium-sized. This chain connects TRBV5-1 to TRBJ2-2, with D tentatively TRBD2 (5 bases). Trimming took 4 bases from V and 1 from J, leaving 14 bases between them. CDR3 length: 16 amino acids. Per germline, CDR1 SGHRS and CDR2 YFSETQ. CDR3 DNA sequence: TGCGCCAGCAGCCCGGAGGAAGGGAGGAACACCGGGGAGCTGTTTTTT. Its translation: CASSPEEGRNTGELFF. Full variable domain (remainder filled in from reference TRBV5-1 and TRBJ2-2): KAGVTQTPRYLIKTRGQQVTLSCSPISGHRSVSWYQQTPGQGLQFLFEYFSETQRNKGNFPGRFSGRQFSNSRSEMNVSTLELGDSALYLCASSPEEGRNTGELFFGEGSRLTVL.

This clone came up once. The genes are TRBV9 and TRBJ2-1; tentatively, D is TRBD2 (5 bases). The germline V and J ends were trimmed by 4 bases and 6 bases, with 17 bases remaining between them. This CDR3 region has 15 residues. Germline CDR1 SGDLS, CDR2 YYNGEE. This CDR3 is CASSSGLAYSNEQFF. The CDR3 DNA sequence: TGTGCCAGCAGCTCTGGCCTAGCCTACTCCAATGAGCAGTTCTTC.

The chain is built from TRBV6-5 and TRBJ1-4, with D possibly matching TRBD1 (5 bases). V was trimmed by 4 bases and J by 7 bases, leaving 16 bases between them. The CDR3 is 15 residues long. Per germline, CDR1 MNHEY and CDR2 SVGAGI. CDR3 bases: TGTGCCAGCAGTTCCCAAAGGGGTAGGGGTGAAAAACTGTTTTTT. Encoded protein: CASSSQRGRGEKLFF.

The genes are TRBV6-6 and TRBJ1-3; D is ambiguous. Germline CDR1 MNHNY, CDR2 SVGAGI (reference sequence). V lost 0 bases, J lost 0 bases, and 9 bases lay in between. CDR3 length equals 16 residues. The CDR3 DNA reads TGTGCCAGCAGTTACTCGAGACACCACTCTGGAAACACCATATATTTT. Its translation: CASSYSRHHSGNTIYF.

This clone has just one count. J is TRBJ2-1 and V is TRBV7-8; 13 nucleotides line up with TRBD2. CDR3 length: 17 amino acids. J gave up 0 bases and V 5 bases, and 4 bases lay outside the gene matches. Germline V lookup: CDR1 SGHVS, CDR2 FQNEAQ. The CDR3 DNA reads TGTGCCAGCAGCCCTAGACTAGCGGGAGGCTCCTACAATGAGCAGTTCTTC. Amino acid sequence: CASSPRLAGGSYNEQFF.

This chain links TRBV19 with TRBJ1-1, with D maybe TRBD1 (5 bases). V was cut by 5 bases and J by 10 bases, with 20 bases left in between. The CDR3 is 14 amino acids. The germline V gene encodes CDR1 LNHDA and CDR2 SQIVND (reference sequence). The CDR3 nucleotides are TGTGCCAGTAGTTTCCTGATGGGTGACAGAAGAGCTTTCTTT. Translated, it gives CASSFLMGDRRAFF.

This rearrangement joins TRBV5-8 to TRBJ1-1; 9 bases are a match to TRBD1. This CDR3 is 14 amino acids long. V trimming: 3 bases; J trimming: 4 bases; junction bases outside the gene matches: 4. Germline V gene sequence: CDR1 SGHTS, CDR2 YDEGEE. CDR3 sequence reads: CASSSRTGATEAFF. Here the CDR3 DNA reads TGTGCCAGCAGCTCCCGGACAGGGGCCACTGAAGCTTTCTTT. Full variable domain (remainder filled in from reference TRBV5-8 and TRBJ1-1): EAGVTQSPTHLIKTRGQQATLRCSPISGHTSVYWYQQALGLGLQFLLWYDEGEERNRGNFPPRFSGRQFPNYSSELNVNALELEDSALYLCASSSRTGATEAFFGQGTRLTVV.

The V call is TRBV11-2, the J call TRBJ2-7; perhaps TRBD2 as D (6 bases). CDR1 is SGHAT, CDR2 FQNNGV, per germline. The CDR3 covers 14 residues. V was cut by 3 bases and J by 3 bases, with 12 bases left in between. The CDR3 nucleotides are TGTGCCAGCAGCTTCTATAGCGGCAACTACGAGCAGTACTTC. It is translated as CASSFYSGNYEQYF.

The J gene is TRBJ1-3, the V gene TRBV6-1; D not resolved. CDR1 and CDR2 (germline): MNHNS, SASEGT. The CDR3 is 14 amino acids. Trimming stripped 3 bases from V and 2 bases from J, with 8 bases between. The CDR3 coding sequence is TGTGCCAGCAGTGAGGAGAGCGCTGGAAACACCATATATTTT. Encoded protein: CASSEESAGNTIYF.

The chain is built from TRBV28 and TRBJ1-5; no clear D gene. V gave up 3 bases and J gave up 0 bases, with 9 bases separating them. The CDR3 has 15 residues. CDR1 MDHEN and CDR2 SYDVKM come from the germline V gene. The CDR3 here is CASSLLSNSNQPQHF. CDR3 nucleotides: TGTGCCAGCAGTTTGCTCAGTAATAGCAATCAGCCCCAGCATTTT.

This clone has just one count. The chain combines TRBV9 with TRBJ1-3, with D perhaps matching TRBD1 (5 bases). With 5 bases removed from V and 6 bases from J, the gap between germline ends came to 12 bases. Germline V lookup: CDR1 SGDLS, CDR2 YYNGEE. There are 13 residues in the CDR3. The CDR3 here is CASSRQGVNTIYF. CDR3 bases: TGTGCCAGCAGTCGACAAGGGGTAAACACCATATATTTT.

V and J are TRBV7-3 and TRBJ2-1, with 11 bases matching TRBD2. The germline gives CDR1 SGHTA, CDR2 FQGTGA. The junction had 3 bases not matched to a gene; V was cut back by 5 bases and J by 3 bases. The CDR3 extends over 15 amino acids. DNA for the CDR3: TGTGCCAGCAGCAAGACTAGCGGGAACTACAATGAGCAGTTCTTC. The encoded protein is CASSKTSGNYNEQFF.

The chain has TRBV2 and TRBJ2-5; TRBD2 aligns across 13 bases. Per the germline V gene, CDR1 is SNHLY and CDR2 is FYNNEI. The CDR3 length is 16 residues. Trimming at V came to 6 bases and at J to 5 bases, leaving 9 bases not matched to a gene. This chain's CDR3 is CASSVGGLAGRETQYF. Here the CDR3 DNA reads TGTGCCAGCAGCGTAGGGGGACTAGCGGGACGGGAGACCCAGTACTTC.

The CDR3 coding sequence is TGCGCCAGCAGCTGGACTAGCGGGAGTCACAATGAGCAGTTCTTC. Its protein is CASSWTSGSHNEQFF. The chain links TRBV5-1 to TRBJ2-1, with 13 bases lining up with TRBD2. The germline gives CDR1 SGHRS, CDR2 YFSETQ. The CDR3 is 15 residues long. J lost 5 bases, V lost 3 bases, and 2 bases had no gene match. Combining the CDR3 with reference TRBV5-1 and TRBJ2-1 gives the whole variable domain KAGVTQTPRYLIKTRGQQVTLSCSPISGHRSVSWYQQTPGQGLQFLFEYFSETQRNKGNFPGRFSGRQFSNSRSEMNVSTLELGDSALYLCASSWTSGSHNEQFFGPGTRLTVL.

The rearrangement uses TRBV5-4 and TRBJ2-1, with D uncertain. The CDR3 extends over 13 amino acids. CDR1 is SGHNT, CDR2 YYREEE, per germline (reference sequence). The V end was cut by 4 bases, the J end by 6 bases, with 11 bases between. DNA for the CDR3: TGTGCCAGCAGCCCTCCTGTCAGCAATGAGCAGTTCTTC. Residues: CASSPPVSNEQFF.

CDR3 region: CASSRTGGYNEQFF. The CDR3 region has the DNA TGTGCCAGTAGTCGGACAGGGGGCTACAATGAGCAGTTCTTC. V is TRBV19 and J is TRBJ2-1; 10 nucleotides line up with TRBD1. This CDR3 contains 14 residues. CDR1 LNHDA and CDR2 SQIVND come from the germline V gene (reference sequence). V shed 5 bases, J shed 3 bases, and the junction held 1 base outside the gene matches.

The chain employs TRBV11-1 and TRBJ2-5; tentative D call: TRBD2 (6 bases). The CDR3 has 14 amino acids. Germline lookup yields CDR1 SGHAT and CDR2 FQDESV (reference sequence). Trimming removed 0 bases at V and 5 bases at J, with 10 bases between. The CDR3: CASSLAAGRETQYF. The CDR3 DNA reads as TGTGCCAGCAGCTTAGCGGCAGGGAGGGAGACCCAGTACTTC.

The chain recombines TRBV4-1 with TRBJ2-1, with TRBD2 identical over 15 bases. The CDR3 consists of 21 residues. Unmatched junction bases numbered 10, after V lost 1 base and J lost 0 bases. From germline, CDR1 is MGHRA and CDR2 YSYEKL. The CDR3 DNA is TGCGCCAGCAGCCAAGTCGGGACTAGCGGGAGGAAACCAAGCTCCTACAATGAGCAGTTCTTC. This encodes CASSQVGTSGRKPSSYNEQFF.

The rearrangement joins TRBV30 to TRBJ2-5; unclear D gene. V was cut by 0 bases and J by 4 bases, with 12 bases left in between. The CDR3 loop spans 14 amino acids. Germline CDR1 reads GTSNPN; CDR2 reads SVGIG (reference sequence). The CDR3 sequence is CAWSVLSGSETQYF. The DNA for the CDR3 is TGTGCCTGGAGTGTACTGTCTGGGTCAGAGACCCAGTACTTC.